The source of this T cell receptor (beta chain) is a study of blood T cells in healthy people across ages. V shed 4 bases and J shed 0 bases, with 15 bases lying between them. Germline CDR1 reads DFQATT; CDR2 reads SNEGSKA (reference sequence). The CDR3 has 15 amino acids. The use of a sample-barcoded 5' primer and a J-beta primer mix characterized a second PCR of about 7 to 12 cycles. One entry per CDR3 protein, called by TCRdb with MiXCR from the 5' RACE reads. The sample shows nearly 800,000 distinct CDR3 sequences, 20% to 30% of them seen only once. Each donor supplied approximately 10 milliliters of peripheral blood. These data also featured in a second study, about T cells of mothers and their children. From that study: All RNA that had been extracted was used for cDNA synthesis at approximately 1.5 ug per 15 ul. Every mother produced more than 8 million TCR beta CDR3 reads, whereas every child provided some 3 million.

Sequenced sample: blood. This chain links TRBV20-1 with TRBJ1-1, with D possibly being TRBD1 (6 bases). The receptor comes from a boy between 10 and 17 years old in good health. The CDR3 region is CSAIRDTYMNTEAFF. CDR3 DNA sequence: TGCAGTGCTATCCGGGACACATACATGAACACTGAAGCTTTCTTT.